Sequencing of this TCR beta chain was carried out in a study of T cell responses to AZD1222 COVID-19 vaccine. Regarding the study as a whole: Baseline antibody screening turned up just 6 or 7 seropositive AZD1222 recipients.

Generated by immunoSEQ multiplex PCR, the TCRdb table keeps only in-frame clones and is missing some. The table has more than 95,000 clones, around nine tenths seen once. Comment on this clone: Its target is not known.

CDR3 length: 13 amino acids. Deletions cut 4 bases from V and 3 bases from J, with 9 bases between. Per germline, CDR1 LGHDT and CDR2 YNNKEL (reference sequence). The chain carries TRBV3-1 (or the pseudogene TRBV3-2) and TRBJ2-5; unclear D gene. The sample consisted of peripheral blood, taken on day 0 of AZD1222 vaccination. The TCR comes from an adult in good health. The CDR3 nucleotides are TGTGCCAGCAGCCCCACATGGGAAGAGACCCAGTACTTC. Translating gives CASSPTWEETQYF.